Shown below are 2 T cell receptor beta chains from a single sample sequenced in a study of cytomegalovirus exposure and HLA in healthy donors. PCR was performed using 60 Vbeta and 13 Jbeta primers. This table comes from immunoSEQ multiplex PCR, and its TCRdb copy is limited to in-frame clones, with some not included. The sample has 150,000 to 200,000 clones; just under 80% are singletons. The sequenced sample was PBMCs. These receptors were collected from a female donor in good health and CMV-seronegative.

CDR3 loop: CASSLTVSGTGSYEQYF. Written as DNA, the CDR3 is TGTGCCAGCAGCTTAACGGTTTCCGGGACAGGGTCCTACGAGCAGTACTTC. The chain has TRBV7-2 and TRBJ2-7; 9 bases line up with TRBD1. The germline V gene has CDR1 SGHTA and CDR2 FQGNSA. Germline trimming cut 2 bases from V and 1 base from J; bases unmatched to any gene: 9. The CDR3 is 17 amino acids.

This chain joins TRBV6-5 and TRBJ2-2; D unresolved. Per the germline V gene, CDR1 is MNHEY and CDR2 is SVGAGI. V shed 2 bases and J shed 1 base, with 11 bases lying between them. This CDR3 is 16 amino acids long. This CDR3 reads CASSYHTLLNTGELFF. DNA of the CDR3: TGTGCCAGCAGTTACCACACCCTTTTGAACACCGGGGAGCTGTTTTTT.